This T cell receptor (beta chain) appears in the sequencing data of a study of blood T cell repertoires in COVID-19. Study details: The United States, Italy and Spain provided the acute and convalescent COVID-19 samples. The cDNA or gDNA used as material had been derived from T cells, B-cell-depleted T cells, or PBMCs.

Seattle's cohort entered during active infection and was followed longitudinally. The CDR3 has 15 residues. Germline V CDR1 and CDR2: MGHDK, SYGVNS. The germline V and J ends were trimmed by 6 bases and 7 bases, with 21 bases remaining between them. Per the original methods: How many nucleated cells were present was estimated from reference gene primer amplification. Clones were sequenced by immunoSEQ multiplex PCR, and TCRdb holds only the in-frame ones, with some missing. V, J and clone size were drawn from that table, and D and trimming were deduced from the DNA. The sample comprises about 150,000 clones, approximately 85% of which are singletons, and more than 7.5% rests with the top ten.

The TCR sequence derives from a woman in her sixties or seventies with COVID-19, enrolled during active disease. The specimen was peripheral blood. The V and J genes are TRBV25-1 and TRBJ1-2; D gene ambiguous. CDR3 sequence reads: CASRGPREQYSGYTF. The CDR3 DNA reads as TGTGCCAGCAGGGGTCCGAGGGAGCAGTACTCTGGCTACACCTTC.